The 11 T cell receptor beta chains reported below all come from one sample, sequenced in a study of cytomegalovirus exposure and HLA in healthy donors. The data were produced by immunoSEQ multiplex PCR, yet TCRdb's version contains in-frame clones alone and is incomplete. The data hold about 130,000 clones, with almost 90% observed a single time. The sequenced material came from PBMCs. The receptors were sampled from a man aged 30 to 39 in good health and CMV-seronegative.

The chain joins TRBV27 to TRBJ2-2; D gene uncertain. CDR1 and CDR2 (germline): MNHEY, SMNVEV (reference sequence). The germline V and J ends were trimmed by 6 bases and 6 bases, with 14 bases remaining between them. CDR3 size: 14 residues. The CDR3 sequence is CASSRRVSPGELFF. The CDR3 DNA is TGTGCCAGCAGCCGCCGGGTCTCCCCCGGGGAGCTGTTTTTT.

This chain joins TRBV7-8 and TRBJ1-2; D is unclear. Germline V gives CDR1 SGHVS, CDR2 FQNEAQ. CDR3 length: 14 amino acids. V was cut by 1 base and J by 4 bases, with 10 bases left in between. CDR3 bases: TGTGCCAGCAGCTTAGTTCTCCGGGGCTATGGCTACACCTTC. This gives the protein CASSLVLRGYGYTF.

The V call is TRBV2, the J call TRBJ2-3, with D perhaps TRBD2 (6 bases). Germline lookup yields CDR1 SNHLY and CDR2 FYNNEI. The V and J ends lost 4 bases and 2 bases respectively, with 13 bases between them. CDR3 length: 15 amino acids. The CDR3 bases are TGTGCCAGCAGTGCCGCTAGCGCTGACACAGATACGCAGTATTTT. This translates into CASSAASADTDTQYF.

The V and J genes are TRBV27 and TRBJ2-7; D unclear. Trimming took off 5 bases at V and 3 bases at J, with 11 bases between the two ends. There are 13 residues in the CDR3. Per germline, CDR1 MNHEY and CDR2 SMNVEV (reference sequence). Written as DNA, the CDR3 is TGTGCCAGCAGTCCGAGCGTGGGCTACGAGCAGTACTTC. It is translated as CASSPSVGYEQYF.

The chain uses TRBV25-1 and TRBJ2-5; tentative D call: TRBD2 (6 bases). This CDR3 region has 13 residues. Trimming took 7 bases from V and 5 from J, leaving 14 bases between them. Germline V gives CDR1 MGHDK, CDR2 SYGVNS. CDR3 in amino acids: CASTSGGIETQYF. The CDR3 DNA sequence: TGTGCCAGCACTTCCGGGGGTATTGAGACCCAGTACTTC. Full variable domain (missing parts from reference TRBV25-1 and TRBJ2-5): EADIYQTPRYLVIGTGKKITLECSQTMGHDKMYWYQQDPGMELHLIHYSYGVNSTEKGDLSSESTVSRIRTEHFPLTLESARPSHTSQYLCASTSGGIETQYFGPGTRLLVL.

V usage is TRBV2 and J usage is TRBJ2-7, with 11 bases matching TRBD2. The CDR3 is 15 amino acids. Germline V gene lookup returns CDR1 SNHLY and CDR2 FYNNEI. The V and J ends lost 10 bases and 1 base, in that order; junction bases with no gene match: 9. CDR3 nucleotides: TGTGCCATCTCTTCCGGGACTAGCGGTTCCTACGAGCAGTACTTC. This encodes CAISSGTSGSYEQYF.

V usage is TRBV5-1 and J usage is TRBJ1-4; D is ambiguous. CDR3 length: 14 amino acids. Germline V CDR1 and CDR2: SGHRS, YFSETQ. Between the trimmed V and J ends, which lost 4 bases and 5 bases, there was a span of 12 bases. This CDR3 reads CASSPGRENEKLFF. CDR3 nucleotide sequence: TGCGCCAGCAGCCCCGGACGGGAAAATGAAAAACTGTTTTTT.

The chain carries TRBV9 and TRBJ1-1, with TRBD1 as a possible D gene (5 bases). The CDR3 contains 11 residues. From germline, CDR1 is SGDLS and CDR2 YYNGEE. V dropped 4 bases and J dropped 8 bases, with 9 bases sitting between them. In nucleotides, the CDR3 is TGTGCCAGCAGCCTCGACAGCGAAGCTTTCTTT. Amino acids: CASSLDSEAFF.

CDR3 DNA: TGTGCCAGCAGCCGACGACAGGGAGGCAATCAGCCCCAGCATTTT. It codes for CASSRRQGGNQPQHF. V gene TRBV6-5 combines with J gene TRBJ1-5, with 7 bases identical to TRBD1. CDR3 length equals 15 residues. V gave up 6 bases and J gave up 2 bases; unmatched junction bases: 7. Germline CDR1 and CDR2: MNHEY and SVGAGI.

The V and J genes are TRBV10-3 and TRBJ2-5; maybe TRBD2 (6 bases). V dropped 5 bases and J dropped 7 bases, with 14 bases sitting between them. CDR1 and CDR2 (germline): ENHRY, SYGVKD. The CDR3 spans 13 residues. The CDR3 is CAISPQEGTTQYF. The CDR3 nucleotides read TGTGCCATCAGTCCCCAGGAGGGGACGACCCAGTACTTC.

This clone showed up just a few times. The CDR3 reads CAWTGAINQPQHF. Written as DNA, the CDR3 is TGTGCCTGGACAGGGGCAATCAATCAGCCCCAGCATTTT. The genes are TRBV30 and TRBJ1-5; maybe TRBD1 (6 bases). Germline CDR1 is GTSNPN and CDR2 is SVGIG (reference sequence). There are 13 residues in the CDR3. Trimming left V 4 bases short and J 3 bases short, with 10 bases between.